Listed below are T cell receptor beta chains from one sample, sequenced in a study of early T cells in non-severe SARS-CoV-2 infection. TCRdb independently ran MiXCR on the 5' RACE reads; one entry per CDR3 protein. This table holds 64,000 or so distinct CDR3 sequences, 11% found once. Sequencing used whole blood, obtained at baseline. The receptors shown here come from an adult who was a healthcare worker with PCR-confirmed SARS-CoV-2 infection or an uninfected control (not recorded which). The CDR3 runs from the conserved cysteine through the conserved F or W. The order of the fields is CDR3 protein, J gene, V gene, clone size. Expanded clones get a size class; other rows say once, few or many, or leave the size out.

CDR3aa: CASRGILNTEAFF
j_gene: TRBJ1-1
v_gene: TRBV10-2
abundance: NA

CDR3aa: CASSQDNIQYF
j_gene: TRBJ2-4
v_gene: TRBV14
abundance: NA

CDR3aa: CASRATSGGPNEQFF
j_gene: TRBJ2-1
v_gene: TRBV2
abundance: few

CDR3aa: CASSYAGSGGYTF
j_gene: TRBJ1-2
v_gene: TRBV12-3/TRBV12-4
abundance: NA

CDR3aa: CASSPQGIGAFF
j_gene: TRBJ1-1
v_gene: TRBV12-3/TRBV12-4
abundance: NA

CDR3aa: CASSPRGGTDTQYF
j_gene: TRBJ2-3
v_gene: TRBV18
abundance: many

CDR3aa: CASGLRGTDTQYF
j_gene: TRBJ2-3
v_gene: TRBV12-5
abundance: few

CDR3aa: CASSYRGPQSNQPQHF
j_gene: TRBJ1-5
v_gene: TRBV6-6
abundance: many

CDR3aa: CASSLSERTNNEQFF
j_gene: TRBJ2-1
v_gene: TRBV7-9
abundance: NA

CDR3aa: CASSWGSGGNYNEQFF
j_gene: TRBJ2-1
v_gene: TRBV7-8
abundance: few